This T cell receptor beta chain was documented in a study of blood T cell repertoires in COVID-19. At the level of the study: Whether acute or convalescent, the COVID-19 samples came from the United States, Italy and Spain. Nucleic acid was either cDNA or gDNA, and it came from T cells, B-cell-depleted T cells, or PBMCs.

Original methodology: Amplification of reference gene primers provided the estimated nucleated cell counts. Here immunoSEQ multiplex PCR was the method, and the copy in TCRdb shows in-frame clones only, minus some. V and J calls and clone size follow that table, whereas D and trimming were derived from the DNA. The table has around 150,000 clones, roughly four fifths seen once. The CDR3 spans 11 residues. Trimming removed 7 bases from V and 9 bases from J, with 13 bases in between. The germline V gene has CDR1 MDHEN and CDR2 SYDVKM. This receptor was taken from a man between 60 and 70 years old with active or convalescent COVID-19. The sample was peripheral blood. The J gene is TRBJ2-7, the V gene TRBV28, with a weak D call TRBD2 (6 bases). The CDR3 is CASTSREVQYF. CDR3 coding DNA: TGTGCCAGCACCTCCAGGGAGGTGCAGTACTTC.